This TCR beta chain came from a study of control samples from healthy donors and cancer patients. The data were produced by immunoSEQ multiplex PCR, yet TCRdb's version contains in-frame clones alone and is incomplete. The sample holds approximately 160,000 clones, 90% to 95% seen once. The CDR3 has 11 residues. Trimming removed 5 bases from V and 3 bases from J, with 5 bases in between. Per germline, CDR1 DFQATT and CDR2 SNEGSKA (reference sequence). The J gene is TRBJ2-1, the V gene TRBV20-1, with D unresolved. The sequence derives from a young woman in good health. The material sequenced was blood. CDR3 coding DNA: TGCAGTGCTCCGGACTACAATGAGCAGTTCTTC. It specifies CSAPDYNEQFF.